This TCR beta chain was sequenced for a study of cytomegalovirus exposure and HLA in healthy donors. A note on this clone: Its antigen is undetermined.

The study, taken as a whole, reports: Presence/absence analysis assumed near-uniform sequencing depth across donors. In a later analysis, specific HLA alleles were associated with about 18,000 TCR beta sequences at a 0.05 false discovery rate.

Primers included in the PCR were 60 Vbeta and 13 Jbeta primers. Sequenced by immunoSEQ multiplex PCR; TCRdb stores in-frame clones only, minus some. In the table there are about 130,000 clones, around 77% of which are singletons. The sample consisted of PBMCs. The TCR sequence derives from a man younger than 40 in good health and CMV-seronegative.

CDR3 in DNA: TGTGCCAGCAGCTTAGACGGCGGTAGCACAGATACGCAGTATTTT. Its translation: CASSLDGGSTDTQYF. J is TRBJ2-3 and V is TRBV7-6; D remains ambiguous. Per the germline V gene, CDR1 is SGHVS and CDR2 is FNYEAQ. The V end was cut by 1 base, the J end by 0 bases, with 8 bases between. The CDR3 contains 15 residues.